The 3 T cell receptor beta chains below all came from one sample that was sequenced in a study of T cells after yellow fever vaccination (dated by TCRdb to the late 2010s). To prepare the library, 5' RACE was applied. TCRdb records Illumina HiSeq 2500 as the sequencer. Through fastp at Q25 and MiXCR, TCRdb rebuilt clones from the public reads, retaining in-frame beta chains. Each entry is one CDR3 protein sequence, shown with its most common DNA and genes. The sample profile shows hundreds of thousands of distinct CDR3 sequences; roughly 14% of them were found once. In total, the top ten clones hold around 15% of the sample. The label giving this sample's treatment or condition can be read as: live attenuated yellow fever vaccine strain. The starting material was PBMCs, obtained on the day of the yellow fever booster vaccination. These receptor sequences come from a young man who received the YFV17D yellow fever vaccine.

This clonotype has a handful of counts. The chain employs TRBV28 and TRBJ2-2; D may be TRBD1 (5 bases). The CDR3 covers 15 residues. V gave up 6 bases and J gave up 6 bases, with 17 bases separating them. Germline lookup yields CDR1 MDHEN and CDR2 SYDVKM. CDR3: CASSPARTKSGELFF. The CDR3 region has the DNA TGTGCCAGCAGCCCCGCCAGGACAAAGTCCGGGGAGCTGTTTTTT.

This clonotype has just a few counts. CDR3 protein: CASTQPGQATLGYTF. The CDR3 nucleotides are TGTGCCAGCACCCAGCCGGGACAGGCCACCCTAGGCTACACCTTC. The chain is built from TRBV12-3 or TRBV12-4 and TRBJ1-2; 8 bases fit TRBD1. This CDR3 comprises 15 residues. The junction had 15 bases not matched to a gene; V was cut back by 7 bases and J by 8 bases.

This clonotype was detected only a few times. This sequence joins TRBV5-1 and TRBJ2-2; unclear D gene. The CDR3 sequence is 12 residues long. Germline CDR1 and CDR2: SGHRS and YFSETQ. V gave up 5 bases and J gave up 6 bases, with 8 bases separating them. The CDR3 is CASSTLPGELFF. In DNA form, the CDR3 reads TGCGCCAGCAGTACTTTACCCGGGGAGCTGTTTTTT.